This T cell receptor beta chain appears in the sequencing data of a study of blood T cell repertoires in COVID-19. Across the study: The United States, Italy and Spain were the sources of the acute and convalescent COVID-19 samples. PBMCs, B-cell-depleted T cells, or T cells were the source of the cDNA or gDNA that made up the material.

CDR1 and CDR2 from the germline V gene are SEHNR and FQNEAQ (reference sequence). With 3 bases removed from V and 7 bases from J, the gap between germline ends came to 16 bases. The CDR3 is 14 residues long. In the study's own analysis: Amplification with reference gene primers provided the estimates of nucleated cell counts. The repertoire was sequenced with immunoSEQ multiplex PCR; TCRdb's copy has only in-frame clones and lacks some. V and J calls and clone size come straight from that table; D and trimming were deduced from the DNA. The sample contains 150,000 or so clones, over 90% of which appear only once. The table lists this clone with a count of one.

The chain uses TRBV7-9 and TRBJ2-7, with D perhaps matching TRBD2 (5 bases). The sequence was collected from a man between 45 and 60 years old with acute or convalescent COVID-19. The sample taken for sequencing was peripheral blood. The CDR3 loop reads CASSLYLGSGEQYV. In DNA, the CDR3 is TGTGCCAGCAGCTTGTACCTGGGATCGGGGGAGCAGTACGTC.